A selection of T cell receptor beta chains follows, all from one sample in a study of cytomegalovirus exposure and HLA in healthy donors. The protocol was immunoSEQ multiplex PCR, while the TCRdb copy is restricted to in-frame clones and leaves out a portion. The sample carries some 180,000 clones, about 81% recorded once. Sequencing was performed on PBMCs. Every receptor here comes from a man between 40 and 49 years old in good health and CMV-seronegative. Each CDR3 is given with its conserved first and last residue. The D gene is left open where the match is weak.

V: TRBV28; D: TRBD1; J: TRBJ2-7; CDR3: CASSLPGQTYEQYF
V: TRBV28; D: TRBD2; J: TRBJ2-3; CDR3: CATAGGWGGTDTQYF
V: TRBV7-8; D: TRBD2; J: TRBJ2-7; CDR3: CASSSGGGRGYEQYF
V: TRBV28; D: -; J: TRBJ1-5; CDR3: CASPGQPNSNQPQHF
V: TRBV9; D: -; J: TRBJ1-5; CDR3: CASSATGDQPQHF
V: TRBV5-5; D: -; J: TRBJ2-7; CDR3: CASSIEIHYEQYF
V: TRBV18; D: TRBD2; J: TRBJ2-3; CDR3: CASSSGPSGAQDTQYF
V: TRBV7-8; D: -; J: TRBJ2-7; CDR3: CASSLAATGYEQYF
V: TRBV18; D: TRBD2; J: TRBJ2-3; CDR3: CASSPRGAGEGTDTQYF
V: TRBV10-1; D: TRBD1; J: TRBJ2-7; CDR3: CANPGTGTYEQYF
V: TRBV11-1; D: -; J: TRBJ1-2; CDR3: CASSPRGWGHGYTF